This entry is about one TCR beta chain. Its target antigen remains unknown. The record has no base qualities; no much larger clone is one base away. These data belong to a study of blood T cell repertoires in COVID-19 (dated by TCRdb to between 2020 and 2021). About the study as a whole: The collaborator samples originated in the United States, Italy and Spain and spanned the acute and convalescent phases of COVID-19. The prospective study material was composed of cDNA or gDNA derived from T cells, B-cell-depleted T cells, or PBMCs. The dataset comprised deeply sampled blood TCRbeta repertoires from subjects exposed to, actively infected with, or recovered from COVID-19. The repertoires were released in a freely available public database intended as a resource for research on the immune response to SARS-CoV-2. Samples were obtained from the ongoing ImmuneRACE study (first 160 participants) and from over 1,000 subjects provided by 6 global collaborators. The sample metadata nearly always contained a de-identified subject ID, COVID-19 status, age in years and sex. Where HLA class I and class II types were available, the types were taken from metadata supplied by the sample provider, not from assay-based typing.

Overall study results and their limits: How much clinical and demographic metadata was included differed by source and by participant, and the metadata was provided uncurated.

V is clipped by 3 bases and J by 4 bases, and the sequence between their germline boundaries is 9 bases long. Measured from the cysteine to the phenylalanine, the CDR3 is 13 residues long. Solely the CDR3 DNA is kept, with 39 bases framed from the first base. The collaborating institutions used their own protocols to collect whole blood in K2EDTA tubes. For TCRbeta analysis, collaborator samples were shipped as frozen whole blood, as isolated PBMCs, or as DNA extracted from either sample type. TCRbeta CDR3 regions were amplified from genomic DNA by means of the immunoSEQ Assay, a bias-controlled multiplex PCR. In the original analysis: The number of nucleated cells in each sample was estimated from the amplification of reference gene primers within the assay. Sequence reads were collapsed and filtered to measure the absolute abundance of every unique TCRbeta CDR3 rearrangement. Productive Simpson clonality was computed per sample as the square root of Simpson's diversity index over productive rearrangements. TCRdb mirrors the immuneACCESS table, restricted to in-frame sequences. Some clones are absent from its copies; in checked studies, under half trace to an unresolved V gene, and the reason for the others is unknown. The V and J calls and clone size were taken over from that table, and D and trimming were inferred from the DNA. The sample table shows 90,000 or so clones, and 86% are seen once. About 7.8% of the sample is taken by the ten largest.

Material for sequencing was peripheral blood. The source is a man in his fifties or sixties with active COVID-19. The rearranged chain carries TRBV12-3 or TRBV12-4 and TRBJ1-2; there is no confident call for the D gene. The DNA reads as follows: TGTGCCAGCAGTTTCCATTCGGGCTATGGCTACACCTTC. It specifies CASSFHSGYGYTF.